These T cell receptor beta chains were read from a single sample in a study of blood T cell repertoires in COVID-19. Sequencing used immunoSEQ multiplex PCR; TCRdb keeps in-frame clones, though not all of them. The table lists 95,000 to 110,000 clones, just over 85% of them singletons. The sequenced material came from peripheral blood. These receptors were obtained from a human donor in a cohort sampled during active COVID-19. Each CDR3 is given with its conserved first and last residue. D genes are given only for firm matches.

CDR3	length	V	D
CASSSLEQSSNQPQHF	16	TRBV18	-
CASTLLVPGNTEAFF	15	TRBV5-1	-
CASSSSGIGEQFF	13	TRBV12-3/TRBV12-4	-
CASSRTSGSQDEQFF	15	TRBV6-5	TRBD2
CATSRDDRGFGGYTF	15	TRBV15	TRBD1
CASSLGAGGGQPQHF	15	TRBV11-2	-
CASSLRLRTAQFF	13	TRBV5-4	-
CASSPDDRGEGQPQHF	16	TRBV7-9	TRBD1
CASSLQGSNQPQHF	14	TRBV7-2	-
CASSPRLAGDHEQYF	15	TRBV7-3	TRBD2
CASSVQGGSYEQYF	14	TRBV9	-
CASSVGLSYYEQYF	14	TRBV9	-
CASRRQGSSYNEQFF	15	TRBV6-5	TRBD1